The 32 T cell receptor beta chains listed next were all sequenced from one sample in a study of T cell responses to AZD1222 COVID-19 vaccine. Some clones are missing from TCRdb's copy, which holds only in-frame ones; the method was immunoSEQ multiplex PCR. Among roughly 78,000 clones listed, around four fifths were seen once. The source was peripheral blood, collected on day 0 of AZD1222 vaccination. The receptors were gathered from an adult in good health.

V gene TRBV14 combines with J gene TRBJ1-2; 7 positions agree with TRBD1. Germline V gene data show CDR1 as SGHDN and CDR2 as FVKESK. V gave up 4 bases and J gave up 6 bases; unmatched junction bases: 2. The CDR3 is 12 residues long. In DNA, the CDR3 is TGTGCCAGCAGCCCGACAGGGAATGGCTACACCTTC. Protein sequence: CASSPTGNGYTF.

As DNA, the CDR3 is TGTGCCAGCAGCGTGGGCCAGGGGGCTGAAAAACTGTTTTTT. It codes for CASSVGQGAEKLFF. The chain has TRBV9 and TRBJ1-4; the match to TRBD1 covers 8 bases. Germline loops: CDR1 SGDLS, CDR2 YYNGEE. The CDR3 loop spans 14 amino acids. The J segment lost 7 bases and the V segment lost 2 bases, leaving 4 bases of the junction unmatched.

This clone was counted a single time. The chain links TRBV7-7 to TRBJ2-5; either TRBD1 or TRBD2 may supply D (5 bases each). The CDR3 is made up of 17 amino acids. Trimming cost V 0 bases and J 2 bases, with 16 bases left between them. Per germline, CDR1 SSHAT and CDR2 FNYEAQ (reference sequence). CDR3 residues: CASSLARRGVGQETQYF. CDR3 nucleotides: TGTGCCAGCAGCTTAGCGCGTAGAGGGGTCGGTCAAGAGACCCAGTACTTC.

This clone was seen only a few times. The rearrangement links TRBV21-1 to TRBJ1-5. TRBV21-1 is reported as a pseudogene. There are 15 residues in the CDR3. The CDR3 spells CASSKSRMGNQPQHF. Here the CDR3 DNA reads TGTGCCAGCAGCAAGAGCCGCATGGGTAATCAGCCCCAGCATTTT.

The chain carries TRBV18 and TRBJ1-3, with D hard to call. The CDR3 consists of 13 residues. Per the germline V gene, CDR1 is KGHSH and CDR2 is LQKENI. The V gene lost 5 bases and the J gene lost 8 bases, with 13 bases spanning the gap. CDR3 sequence: CASSTGVGDTIYF. CDR3 coding DNA: TGTGCCAGCTCAACGGGCGTCGGGGACACCATATATTTT.

V gene TRBV4-2 combines with J gene TRBJ2-7; D is tentatively TRBD1 or TRBD2 (5 bases each). This CDR3 region has 15 residues. Germline V lookup: CDR1 LGHNA, CDR2 YNFKEQ. V gave up 0 bases and J gave up 0 bases, with 9 bases separating them. CDR3 nucleotides: TGTGCCAGCAGCCAAGAAGGGGACGGCTCCTACGAGCAGTACTTC. Encoded protein: CASSQEGDGSYEQYF.

CDR3 amino acids: CASSLDAGAYEQYF. The DNA for the CDR3 is TGCGCCAGCAGCTTGGACGCGGGAGCCTACGAGCAGTACTTC. The genes are TRBV5-1 and TRBJ2-7; TRBD2 agrees at 7 bases. This CDR3 contains 14 residues. V lost 0 bases, J lost 2 bases, and 2 bases stayed unmatched. The germline CDR1 and CDR2 sequences are SGHRS and YFSETQ.

This chain uses TRBV19 with TRBJ1-1; D perhaps matches TRBD1 (6 bases). V lost 9 bases, J lost 3 bases, and 17 bases lay in between. CDR3 length equals 14 residues. Germline V gene sequence: CDR1 LNHDA, CDR2 SQIVND (reference sequence). Here the CDR3 reads CASQYEGGYTEAFF. CDR3 nucleotide sequence: TGTGCCAGCCAATACGAGGGGGGATACACTGAAGCTTTCTTT.

The rearrangement uses TRBV7-8 and TRBJ2-6; 11 nucleotides agree with TRBD2. Germline values: CDR1 SGHVS, CDR2 FQNEAQ. The CDR3 extends over 18 amino acids. J lost 4 bases, V lost 5 bases, and 10 bases had no gene match. CDR3 residues: CASSRDSGGASGANVLTF. The DNA of the CDR3 is TGTGCCAGCAGCCGAGATAGCGGGGGGGCTTCCGGGGCCAACGTCCTGACTTTC.

The CDR3 bases are TGTGCCAGCAGTTACGGACAGGGGAACACTGAAGCTTTCTTT. Residues: CASSYGQGNTEAFF. The V call is TRBV6-5, the J call TRBJ1-1; 8 bases line up with TRBD1. CDR3 length equals 14 residues. In germline, CDR1 is MNHEY, CDR2 SVGAGI. V was clipped by 2 bases and J by 1 base; unmatched bases: 0.

This clone was detected once. The chain has TRBV5-5 and TRBJ2-7; 9 nucleotides align to TRBD2. The V and J ends lost 1 base and 2 bases, in that order; junction bases with no gene match: 13. This CDR3 has 18 residues. Germline CDR1 SGHKS, CDR2 YYEKEE (reference sequence). CDR3 coding DNA: TGTGCCAGCAGCTTGATCGGGGGGGAGCGGGAGGTCCCCTACGAGCAGTACTTC. It codes for CASSLIGGEREVPYEQYF.

The chain links TRBV24-1 to TRBJ2-2, with TRBD1 matching 9 bases. CDR3 length equals 18 residues. Trimming at V came to 3 bases and at J to 5 bases, leaving 12 bases not matched to a gene. In germline, CDR1 is KGHDR, CDR2 SFDVKD. CDR3 loop: CATSDLGTGGSLTGELFF. The CDR3 DNA reads as TGTGCCACCAGTGATCTGGGTACAGGGGGCAGTCTGACCGGGGAGCTGTTTTTT.

This CDR3 is CASSESGRNTQYF. Written as DNA, the CDR3 is TGTGCCAGCAGTGAAAGCGGACGTAATACGCAGTATTTT. The chain links TRBV2 to TRBJ2-3; tentatively, D is TRBD2 (5 bases). The CDR3 contains 13 residues. CDR1 SNHLY and CDR2 FYNNEI come from the germline V gene. V was pared by 2 bases and J by 7 bases, with 10 bases between.

This clone was picked up one time. CDR3 bases: TGTGCCAGTAGTATCGCGGGACAGGGTGGCGGGAACACTGAAGCTTTCTTT. This gives the protein CASSIAGQGGGNTEAFF. V and J are TRBV19 and TRBJ1-1; 9 bases agree with TRBD1. The CDR3 is made up of 17 amino acids. Trimming removed 3 bases from V and 1 base from J; junction bases left unmatched: 9. Germline V gene data show CDR1 as LNHDA and CDR2 as SQIVND (reference sequence).

The rearrangement joins TRBV5-4 to TRBJ2-2; D is possibly TRBD2 (5 bases). This CDR3 is built from 14 residues. The V end was cut by 5 bases, the J end by 4 bases, with 12 bases between. Germline CDR1 reads SGHNT; CDR2 reads YYREEE (reference sequence). This CDR3 is CASSPAGRTGELFF. CDR3 coding DNA: TGTGCCAGCAGTCCTGCGGGCCGCACCGGGGAGCTGTTTTTT.

DNA for the CDR3: TGTGCCAGCAGGACAGGGGAGACCCAGTACTTC. Translation gives CASRTGETQYF. This rearrangement joins TRBV7-6 to TRBJ2-5, with 7 positions matching TRBD1. Trimming cost V 6 bases and J 5 bases; bases outside gene matches: 0. The germline gives CDR1 SGHVS, CDR2 FNYEAQ. The CDR3 covers 11 residues.

The gene calls are TRBV5-4 and TRBJ1-3; 9 bases map to TRBD1. CDR1 and CDR2 (germline): SGHNT, YYREEE (reference sequence). CDR3 length: 16 residues. Trimming removed 4 bases from V and 3 bases from J; junction bases left unmatched: 8. The CDR3 protein is CASSPTGQGLGNTIYF. The CDR3 DNA reads as TGTGCCAGCAGCCCTACGGGACAGGGCCTTGGAAACACCATATATTTT.

This clone was seen a few times. V usage is TRBV18 and J usage is TRBJ2-7; D might be TRBD2 (7 bases). The V end lost 0 bases, the J end lost 6 bases, and 18 bases lay between the germline ends. Germline CDR1 is KGHSH and CDR2 is LQKENI. This CDR3 has 16 residues. CDR3 amino acids: CASSPPIMGGLGEQYF. CDR3 in DNA: TGTGCCAGCTCACCACCGATCATGGGGGGGCTTGGCGAGCAGTACTTC.

This clone was seen just once. The rearrangement uses TRBV5-8 and TRBJ2-7; D may match TRBD1 or TRBD2 (5 bases each). This CDR3 contains 15 residues. V was shortened by 1 base and J by 6 bases, with 17 bases between the two germline ends. Germline V gene sequence: CDR1 SGHTS, CDR2 YDEGEE. The CDR3 region has the DNA TGTGCCAGCAGCTTGAGGGGTCCGGGACGTATCGAGCAGTACTTC. It specifies CASSLRGPGRIEQYF.

The chain employs TRBV5-1 and TRBJ1-1; 9 nucleotides line up with TRBD1. The CDR3 contains 15 residues. CDR1 is SGHRS and CDR2 is YFSETQ in the germline V gene. Trimming at V came to 3 bases and at J to 1 base, leaving 4 bases not matched to a gene. The CDR3 loop is CASSSGQGRNTEAFF. CDR3 nucleotide sequence: TGCGCCAGCAGCTCCGGACAGGGGCGGAACACTGAAGCTTTCTTT. Looking up the rest from reference TRBV5-1 and TRBJ1-1 gives the full variable domain: KAGVTQTPRYLIKTRGQQVTLSCSPISGHRSVSWYQQTPGQGLQFLFEYFSETQRNKGNFPGRFSGRQFSNSRSEMNVSTLELGDSALYLCASSSGQGRNTEAFFGQGTRLTVV.

The chain carries TRBV4-1 and TRBJ1-6; D is ambiguous. The CDR3 has 16 residues. Germline assignment: CDR1 MGHRA and CDR2 YSYEKL. The germline V and J ends were trimmed by 0 bases and 7 bases, with 13 bases remaining between them. CDR3 sequence: CASSQDGAGSNSPLHF. For the CDR3, the DNA is TGCGCCAGCAGCCAAGATGGAGCAGGTTCAAATTCACCCCTCCACTTT.

V usage is TRBV7-2 and J usage is TRBJ1-2, with D uncertain. V lost 0 bases and J 2 bases, leaving 4 bases between the germline ends. Germline V gene sequence: CDR1 SGHTA, CDR2 FQGNSA. This CDR3 has 13 residues. The DNA for the CDR3 is TGTGCCAGCAGCTTAGCAGCAAACTATGGCTACACCTTC. Its translation: CASSLAANYGYTF.

The chain recombines TRBV11-2 with TRBJ1-3; weak D call: TRBD1 (5 bases). Trimming removed 1 base from V and 0 bases from J, with 7 bases in between. The CDR3 length is 15 residues. Germline-derived CDR1 and CDR2 are SGHAT and FQNNGV. The CDR3 DNA follows: TGTGCCAGCAGCTTAGTAGACAGCTCTGGAAACACCATATATTTT. Protein: CASSLVDSSGNTIYF.

V usage is TRBV2 and J usage is TRBJ1-4; D is possibly TRBD1 (5 bases). V was shortened by 4 bases and J by 8 bases, with 14 bases between the two germline ends. Germline CDR1 is SNHLY and CDR2 is FYNNEI. The CDR3 loop spans 14 amino acids. The CDR3 nucleotides read TGTGCCAGCAGTGGTGGGGCAATAAGCGAAAAACTGTTTTTT. Encoded protein: CASSGGAISEKLFF. Filled out from reference TRBV2 and TRBJ1-4, the complete variable domain reads EPEVTQTPSHQVTQMGQEVILRCVPISNHLYFYWYRQILGQKVEFLVSFYNNEISEKSEIFDDQFSVERPDGSNFTLKIRSTKLEDSAMYFCASSGGAISEKLFFGSGTQLSVL.

The genes are TRBV11-2 and TRBJ2-2, with D unclear. From germline, CDR1 is SGHAT and CDR2 FQNNGV. V was clipped by 0 bases and J by 6 bases, with 5 bases between them. CDR3 size: 13 residues. The CDR3 is CASSLDGPGELFF. Here the CDR3 DNA reads TGTGCCAGCAGCTTAGATGGCCCCGGGGAGCTGTTTTTT.

This chain connects TRBV7-8 to TRBJ1-1; 7 bases are shared with TRBD1. The ends lost 2 bases at V and 5 bases at J; junction bases unmatched: 8. The CDR3 covers 15 residues. CDR1 and CDR2 from the germline V gene are SGHVS and FQNEAQ. The CDR3 is CASSLSSGGRTEAFF. The CDR3, as DNA: TGTGCCAGCAGCTTAAGTTCAGGGGGGCGGACTGAAGCTTTCTTT.

The CDR3 is CATSDGATDTQYF. The CDR3 coding sequence is TGTGCCACCAGTGATGGAGCAACAGATACGCAGTATTTT. V usage is TRBV24-1 and J usage is TRBJ2-3; D ambiguous. Germline V gene lookup returns CDR1 KGHDR and CDR2 SFDVKD. V lost 3 bases and J 3 bases, leaving 6 bases between the germline ends. CDR3 size: 13 residues.

This chain links TRBV7-2 with TRBJ2-7; 8 nucleotides align to TRBD2. Germline V gene lookup returns CDR1 SGHTA and CDR2 FQGNSA. The CDR3 is 16 amino acids. J was trimmed by 4 bases and V by 5 bases; bases with no gene match: 13. Written as DNA, the CDR3 is TGTGCCAGCAGCGCGACTAGCGACCTAATACTTTACGAGCAGTACTTC. It is translated as CASSATSDLILYEQYF.

The J gene is TRBJ1-5, the V gene TRBV30, with D tentatively TRBD1 (6 bases). Germline CDR1 reads GTSNPN; CDR2 reads SVGIG (reference sequence). V shed 4 bases and J shed 5 bases, with 18 bases lying between them. This CDR3 comprises 15 residues. The CDR3 protein is CAWTLAGQRDQPQHF. The CDR3 nucleotides are TGTGCCTGGACCCTGGCAGGACAGAGGGATCAGCCCCAGCATTTT.

The CDR3 bases are TGTGCCACCAGCAGAGAACAAGGGGAAAATGAAAAACTGTTTTTT. It encodes CATSREQGENEKLFF. This chain connects TRBV15 to TRBJ1-4; the D gene is possibly TRBD1 (5 bases). Germline V gene sequence: CDR1 LNHNV, CDR2 YYDKDF (reference sequence). The V end was cut by 0 bases, the J end by 5 bases, with 10 bases between. This CDR3 spans 15 amino acids.

V is TRBV21-1 and J is TRBJ1-5; TRBD1 reflects the table's D call only, with no check against the DNA. TRBV21-1 has pseudogene status. The CDR3 is 14 residues long. CDR3 coding DNA: TGTGCCAGCAGCAGAAACAGGTCCCATCAGCCCCAGCATTTT. Translation gives CASSRNRSHQPQHF.

The V call is TRBV6-5, the J call TRBJ2-3; the match to TRBD2 covers 12 bases. Germline trimming cut 2 bases from V and 12 bases from J; bases unmatched to any gene: 12. Per the germline V gene, CDR1 is MNHEY and CDR2 is SVGAGI. The CDR3 is 16 amino acids. The CDR3 region has the DNA TGTGCCAGCAGTTACGTTCCTAGCGGGGGGGCAGATTCACAGTATTTT. Its protein product is CASSYVPSGGADSQYF.